This TCR beta chain was recorded in a study of CD8 T cells in ankylosing spondylitis. TCRdb reanalysed the 5' RACE reads using MiXCR and keeps one entry per CDR3 protein. This sample has around 340,000 distinct CDR3 sequences, with roughly 20% found just once. V lost 2 bases, J lost 7 bases, and 10 bases stayed unmatched. Germline V gene data show CDR1 as SGDLS and CDR2 as YYNGEE. The CDR3 runs 15 residues. This clonotype was obtained from a male donor with ankylosing spondylitis or in good health (not recorded which). The chain carries TRBV9 and TRBJ2-5; 8 bases map to TRBD1. The sample was blood, either unsorted or a sorted T cell fraction (not recorded which). CDR3 in amino acids: CASSVTGADRGTQYF. The CDR3 coding sequence is TGTGCCAGCAGCGTGACAGGGGCGGACCGGGGGACCCAGTACTTC.